Included here is one TCR beta chain sequence, with context. What it binds is unknown. Clones were sequenced by immunoSEQ multiplex PCR, and TCRdb holds only the in-frame ones, with some missing. The sample shows 72,000 or so clones, under 95% of them seen only once. V shed 0 bases and J 1 base; nucleotides not matched to a gene: 1. The CDR3 is 15 residues long. Germline V gives CDR1 SGHRS, CDR2 YFSETQ. Every one of the patients relapsed after autologous stem cell transplantation (brentuximab vedotin exposure was variable). This sample is drawn from a study of PD-1 blockade in classical Hodgkin lymphoma. Across the whole study: Patients were given intravenous nivolumab, 3 mg/kg, every 2 weeks.

Study results and limitations: Compared with baseline, CD4+ but not CD8+ TCR diversity had risen significantly by C4D1. Initiation of nivolumab under 1 year after ASCT led to exclusion of patients. Patients newly diagnosed and complete responders had comparable baseline diversity.

The rearrangement joins TRBV5-1 to TRBJ2-3, with 8 bases aligning to TRBD1. Here the sequenced sample was peripheral blood mononuclear cells (PBMCs), taken at baseline. The clonotype originates from a human donor with classical Hodgkin lymphoma. The CDR3 sequence is CASSLEDRGTDTQYF. CDR3 DNA sequence: TGCGCCAGCAGCTTGGAGGACAGGGGCACAGATACGCAGTATTTT.